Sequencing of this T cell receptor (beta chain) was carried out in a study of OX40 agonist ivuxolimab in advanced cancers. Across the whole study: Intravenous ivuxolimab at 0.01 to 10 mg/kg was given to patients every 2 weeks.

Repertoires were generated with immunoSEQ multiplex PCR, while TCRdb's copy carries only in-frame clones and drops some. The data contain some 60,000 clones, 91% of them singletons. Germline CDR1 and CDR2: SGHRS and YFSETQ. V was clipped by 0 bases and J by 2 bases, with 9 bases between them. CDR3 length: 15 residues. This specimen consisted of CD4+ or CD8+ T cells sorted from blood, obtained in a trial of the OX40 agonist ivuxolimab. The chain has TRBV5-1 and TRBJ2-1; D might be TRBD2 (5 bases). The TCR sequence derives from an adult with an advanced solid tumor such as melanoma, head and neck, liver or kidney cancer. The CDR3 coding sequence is TGCGCCAGCAGCTTGGTCCAGCGGACCTACAATGAGCAGTTCTTC. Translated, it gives CASSLVQRTYNEQFF.